This is a list of T cell receptor beta chains from one sample in a study of shared clonotypes between healthy human individuals. Repertoires were generated with immunoSEQ multiplex PCR, while TCRdb's copy carries only in-frame clones and drops some. The sample carries roughly 2.4 million clones, 90% to 97% recorded once. The sample consisted of naive CD4+ T cells sorted from blood. Receptors were obtained from a man younger than 35 in good health. CDR3s include the opening cysteine and the closing phenylalanine or tryptophan. A D gene is named only where the DNA matches it firmly. Clone size appears in some rows only: once, few, many, or a class for an expanded clone.

J: TRBJ2-7; V: TRBV27; size: .; D: .; CDR3: CASSLKVFHEQYF; DNA: TGTGCCAGCAGTTTAAAAGTTTTCCACGAGCAGTACTTC
J: TRBJ1-4; V: TRBV7-6; size: .; D: .; CDR3: CASSPVLGTNEKLFF; DNA: TGTGCCAGCAGCCCCGTTCTGGGGACGAATGAAAAACTGTTTTTT
J: TRBJ1-2; V: TRBV29-1; size: .; D: TRBD1; CDR3: CSASGTGVNGYTF; DNA: TGCAGCGCGTCCGGGACAGGGGTTAACGGCTACACCTTC
J: TRBJ1-3; V: TRBV25-1; size: once; D: .; CDR3: CASQGSGNTIYF; DNA: TGTGCCAGCCAGGGGTCTGGAAACACCATATATTTT
J: TRBJ2-2; V: TRBV7-2; size: .; D: .; CDR3: CASRQGLAKNTGELFF; DNA: TGTGCCAGCAGACAGGGGCTAGCGAAGAACACCGGGGAGCTGTTTTTT
J: TRBJ2-2; V: TRBV7-2; size: .; D: TRBD1; CDR3: CASSSVTGVTGELFF; DNA: TGTGCCAGCAGCTCAGTGACAGGGGTGACCGGGGAGCTGTTTTTT
J: TRBJ2-2; V: TRBV4-3; size: .; D: .; CDR3: CASSQDYANTGELFF; DNA: TGCGCCAGCAGCCAAGATTACGCGAACACCGGGGAGCTGTTTTTT
J: TRBJ2-4; V: TRBV5-1; size: .; D: TRBD1; CDR3: CASRRTGGENIQYF; DNA: TGCGCCAGCAGGAGAACAGGGGGCGAAAACATTCAGTACTTC
J: TRBJ1-2; V: TRBV10-2; size: .; D: .; CDR3: CASSEWQQANYGYTF; DNA: TGCGCCAGCAGTGAGTGGCAGCAAGCTAACTATGGCTACACCTTC
J: TRBJ2-7; V: TRBV6-1; size: .; D: .; CDR3: CASSQEIPYEQYF; DNA: TGTGCCAGCAGTCAGGAGATCCCCTACGAGCAGTACTTC
J: TRBJ2-5; V: TRBV2; size: .; D: .; CDR3: CASSEGTARPGTQYF; DNA: TGTGCCAGCAGTGAAGGAACGGCCCGGCCGGGGACCCAGTACTTC